The 19 T cell receptor beta chains in this list originate from one sample, sequenced in a study of T cells expressing NK-cell markers. From the 5' RACE reads, TCRdb lists one entry per CDR3 protein and no DNA. Its table lists hundreds of thousands of distinct CDR3 sequences. The sequencing sample was made of blood T cells: a sorted CD56 or NKG2C T cell subset, CD4+ or CD8+ T cells, or bulk PBMC T cells (not recorded which). The receptors were sampled from a woman between 18 and 70 years old in good health.

The V gene is TRBV4-1, the J gene TRBJ1-4; the D call of TRBD1 rests on TCRdb alone, since no DNA is present to check it. The CDR3 totals 15 residues. Germline V gene data show CDR1 as MGHRA and CDR2 as YSYEKL. The CDR3 is CASSLLGASDEKLFF.

This chain connects TRBV29-1 to TRBJ1-2; TCRdb gives TRBD1 as the D gene, but with no DNA this cannot be confirmed. Per germline, CDR1 SQVTM and CDR2 ANQGSEA. The CDR3 is 13 residues long. CDR3 sequence: CSVEEGVQDGYTF.

This chain joins TRBV5-1 and TRBJ1-4; with no DNA, the TCRdb D assignment of TRBD1 cannot be verified. CDR3 size: 13 residues. Germline CDR1 reads SGHRS; CDR2 reads YFSETQ. The CDR3 spells CASSSGTDEKLFF.

The J gene is TRBJ2-7, the V gene TRBV11-2; TCRdb indicates TRBD1, and absent DNA this call remains unverified. There are 13 residues in the CDR3. Germline CDR1 is SGHAT and CDR2 is FQNNGV. CDR3 protein: CASSLILAGPQYF.

The chain combines TRBV29-1 with TRBJ1-1. CDR3 length: 12 residues. The V gene's germline CDR1 is SQVTM and CDR2 ANQGSEA. This chain's CDR3 is CSVERGGTEAFF.

This chain links TRBV18 with TRBJ2-5. The CDR3 has 14 amino acids. Germline V gene sequence: CDR1 KGHSH, CDR2 LQKENI. CDR3 protein: CASSPRGTQETQYF.

V is TRBV10-3 and J is TRBJ2-5; the D gene TCRdb calls, TRBD2, cannot be checked with no DNA. CDR1 and CDR2 from the germline V gene are ENHRY and SYGVKD. The CDR3 loop spans 13 amino acids. The CDR3 sequence: CAISDSGPTPTYF.

The chain uses TRBV12-5 and TRBJ2-3; TCRdb picks TRBD2, but there is no DNA to check that call. The length of the CDR3 is 14 residues. The germline V gene encodes CDR1 LGHNT and CDR2 FRNRAP. This chain's CDR3 is CASGRTRGADTQYF.

The V gene is TRBV18, the J gene TRBJ1-5; TCRdb's assignment of TRBD1 cannot be checked, as there is no DNA. Germline loops: CDR1 KGHSH, CDR2 LQKENI. The CDR3 length is 14 residues. The CDR3 protein is CASSLTGSNQPQHF.

The chain couples TRBV7-2 to TRBJ2-3; TCRdb outputs TRBD1, but without DNA this stays unchecked. The length of the CDR3 is 17 residues. The V gene's germline CDR1 is SGHTA and CDR2 FQGNSA. CDR3 sequence: CASTPWVGPKSTDTQYF.

The J gene is TRBJ2-2, the V gene TRBV18; TCRdb returns TRBD2, unconfirmable since there is no DNA. The CDR3 has 17 amino acids. The germline gives CDR1 KGHSH, CDR2 LQKENI. This chain's CDR3 is CASSPPQRGTNTGELFF.

The chain is built from TRBV29-1 and TRBJ2-7; TCRdb reports TRBD2, a call that lacks DNA to check it against. Germline V CDR1 and CDR2: SQVTM, ANQGSEA. The CDR3 has 12 amino acids. The CDR3 here is CSVTGRTYEQYF.

The rearrangement links TRBV10-3 to TRBJ1-2; TCRdb proposes TRBD1, but this gene call is untestable without DNA. CDR3 length: 14 residues. CDR1 is ENHRY and CDR2 is SYGVKD in the germline V gene. The CDR3 reads CAISVQFYGAGYTF.

The genes are TRBV7-2 and TRBJ2-2; TCRdb lists TRBD2, though no DNA is available to test this call. The CDR3 runs to 17 residues. CDR1 is SGHTA, CDR2 FQGNSA, per germline. The CDR3 is CASSTVVLAGVGGELFF.

This chain uses TRBV6-1 with TRBJ1-5; TCRdb's D call, TRBD1, is unchecked because there is no DNA. This CDR3 is 16 amino acids long. The germline V gene has CDR1 MNHNS and CDR2 SASEGT. The CDR3 region is CASSPTQDRGNQPQHF.

The gene calls are TRBV5-1 and TRBJ2-3; the D gene TCRdb calls, TRBD1, cannot be checked with no DNA. Germline CDR1 is SGHRS and CDR2 is YFSETQ. CDR3 length equals 14 residues. The CDR3 loop reads CASSLGGSGDTQYF.

The rearrangement links TRBV18 to TRBJ2-7; TCRdb names TRBD1, which stays unverified in the absence of DNA. Germline values: CDR1 KGHSH, CDR2 LQKENI. CDR3 size: 16 residues. The CDR3 sequence: CASSPIGTGLNSEQYF.

CDR3: CSARRGYRATNEKLFF. The V gene is TRBV20-1, the J gene TRBJ1-4; with no DNA, the TCRdb D assignment of TRBD1 cannot be verified. CDR3 length: 16 amino acids. CDR1 is DFQATT and CDR2 is SNEGSKA in the germline V gene (reference sequence).

J is TRBJ1-4 and V is TRBV5-1. Germline V gene sequence: CDR1 SGHRS, CDR2 YFSETQ. This CDR3 comprises 16 residues. The CDR3 reads CASSLSDGRKNEKLFF. Together with reference TRBV5-1 and TRBJ1-4, the CDR3 gives the full variable domain: KAGVTQTPRYLIKTRGQQVTLSCSPISGHRSVSWYQQTPGQGLQFLFEYFSETQRNKGNFPGRFSGRQFSNSRSEMNVSTLELGDSALYLCASSLSDGRKNEKLFFGSGTQLSVL.